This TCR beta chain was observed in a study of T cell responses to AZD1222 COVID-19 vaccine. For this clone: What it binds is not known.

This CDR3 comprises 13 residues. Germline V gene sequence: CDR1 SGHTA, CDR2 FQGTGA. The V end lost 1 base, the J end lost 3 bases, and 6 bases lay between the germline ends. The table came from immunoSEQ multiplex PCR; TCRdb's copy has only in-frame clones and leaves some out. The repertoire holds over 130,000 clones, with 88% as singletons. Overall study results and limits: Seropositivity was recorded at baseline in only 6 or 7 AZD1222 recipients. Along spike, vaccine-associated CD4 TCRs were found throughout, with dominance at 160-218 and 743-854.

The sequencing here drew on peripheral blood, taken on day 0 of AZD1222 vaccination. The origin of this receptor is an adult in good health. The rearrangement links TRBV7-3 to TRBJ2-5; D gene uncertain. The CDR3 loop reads CASSLNRKETQYF. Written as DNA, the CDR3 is TGTGCCAGCAGCTTAAACCGAAAAGAGACCCAGTACTTC.